This is a list of T cell receptor beta chains from one sample in a study of metastatic and nonmetastatic thyroid tumors. TCRdb re-called the PCR reads through MiXCR. The sample holds about 23,000 clones, roughly 14% seen once. Sample: tumor tissue. These TCRs come from a female donor with papillary thyroid cancer or a benign thyroid nodule (not recorded which). Some clones in this sample may be carry-over from other donors' samples. The CDR3 runs from the conserved cysteine through the conserved F or W. A D gene is named only where the DNA matches it firmly. Size is omitted from some rows. Given values are once, few, many or a class for expanded clones.

v_call	j_call	d_call	clone_size	cdr3_aa	cdr3_nt
TRBV4-1	TRBJ2-5	.	many	CASSQVTGGRGGTQYF	TGCGCCAGCAGCCAAGTGACGGGCGGGAGAGGGGGGACCCAGTACTTC
TRBV5-1	TRBJ2-5	.	.	CASRRTNQETQYF	TGCGCCAGCAGACGGACGAACCAAGAGACCCAGTACTTC
TRBV5-1	TRBJ1-5	.	many	CASSLGGRGGQPQHF	TGCGCCAGCAGCTTGGGGGGGCGCGGGGGTCAGCCCCAGCATTTT
TRBV20-1	TRBJ2-7	TRBD1	.	CSARNLDRGLYEQYF	TGCAGTGCTAGAAACCTCGACAGGGGGCTTTACGAGCAGTACTTC
TRBV6-1	TRBJ2-5	.	medium-sized	CASKISLQETQYF	TGTGCCAGCAAAATCAGCCTACAAGAGACCCAGTACTTC
TRBV29-1	TRBJ1-2	TRBD1	many	CSVEDRQGVDGYTF	TGCAGCGTTGAAGATCGCCAGGGGGTAGATGGCTACACCTTC
TRBV11-2	TRBJ1-1	.	many	CASSLDGGGGNTEAFF	TGTGCCAGCAGCTTAGACGGTGGCGGGGGGAACACTGAAGCTTTCTTT
TRBV3-1	TRBJ2-7	.	many	CASRRGTAYEQYF	TGTGCCAGCAGACGGGGGACAGCCTACGAGCAGTACTTC
TRBV12-3/TRBV12-4	TRBJ1-1	.	many	CASLRDLNTEAFF	TGTGCCAGCCTGAGGGACCTGAACACTGAAGCTTTCTTT
TRBV5-1	TRBJ1-5	.	many	CASSLDPGPNQPQHF	TGCGCCAGCAGCTTGGATCCAGGGCCCAATCAGCCCCAGCATTTT
TRBV27	TRBJ1-6	.	.	CASSFFGASSGPPLHF	TGTGCCAGCAGTTTTTTCGGGGCGAGTAGTGGTCCACCCCTCCACTTT
TRBV6-1	TRBJ1-5	.	.	CASSCKYRVGNQPQHF	TGTGCCAGCAGTTGTAAGTACAGGGTGGGCAATCAGCCCCAGCATTTT
TRBV7-6	TRBJ2-7	TRBD1	many	CASSTGGNYEQYF	TGTGCCAGCAGCACAGGGGGCAACTACGAGCAGTACTTC
TRBV20-1	TRBJ1-2	TRBD1	.	CSAPQGGNNYGYTF	TGCAGTGCTCCCCAGGGGGGAAATAACTATGGCTACACCTTC
TRBV5-1	TRBJ2-5	.	many	CASSLRMEETQYF	TGCGCCAGCAGCTTAAGGATGGAAGAGACCCAGTACTTC
TRBV2	TRBJ2-1	.	many	CASSGGGPGQFF	TGTGCCAGCAGTGGAGGGGGGCCAGGGCAGTTCTTC
TRBV6-1	TRBJ1-4	.	many	CASSEAPPYSGYSNEKLFF	TGTGCCAGCAGTGAAGCGCCACCCTACTCAGGGTATAGTAATGAAAAACTGTTTTTT
TRBV19	TRBJ1-5	TRBD1	many	CASSICWTGDCSQPQHF	TGTGCCAGTAGTATTTGCTGGACAGGGGATTGTAGTCAGCCCCAGCATTTT
TRBV5-1	TRBJ2-5	TRBD2	many	CASSPTLASGRAKETQYF	TGCGCCAGCAGCCCGACCCTGGCTAGCGGGAGGGCAAAGGAGACCCAGTACTTC
TRBV3-1	TRBJ1-6	.	.	CASRDTSSPLHF	TGTGCCAGCAGGGACACAAGTTCACCCCTCCACTTT
TRBV14	TRBJ2-2	TRBD2	.	CASSQERAGGPAGELFF	TGTGCCAGCAGCCAAGAGCGAGCGGGGGGGCCGGCCGGGGAGCTGTTTTTT
TRBV7-2	TRBJ1-6	.	.	CASSSRKNSPLHF	TGTGCCAGCAGCTCCAGGAAAAATTCACCCCTCCACTTT
TRBV5-1	TRBJ1-4	.	many	CASSLLGGGNEKLFF	TGCGCCAGCAGCTTGTTGGGTGGGGGTAATGAAAAACTGTTTTTT
TRBV27	TRBJ2-1	.	few	CATRRGPLGNEQFF	TGTGCCACCAGAAGGGGTCCCTTAGGCAATGAGCAGTTCTTC
TRBV3-1	TRBJ1-4	TRBD1	many	CASSYRGRSEKLFF	TGTGCCAGCAGCTACAGGGGGCGTAGTGAAAAACTGTTTTTT
TRBV4-2	TRBJ2-3	.	many	CASSQERGIDTQYF	TGTGCCAGCAGCCAAGAGAGGGGCATAGATACGCAGTATTTT
TRBV20-1	TRBJ2-5	.	once	CSARDPRWAGTQYF	TGCAGTGCTAGAGATCCCAGGTGGGCGGGGACCCAGTACTTC
TRBV11-2	TRBJ1-1	.	many	CASSYDGRTEAFF	TGTGCCAGCAGTTACGATGGGAGGACTGAAGCTTTCTTT
TRBV7-3	TRBJ2-3	TRBD1	.	CACIEQGVTDTQYF	TGTGCCTGCATCGAACAGGGGGTAACAGATACGCAGTATTTT
TRBV5-4	TRBJ1-2	TRBD1	many	CASSPGQGASGYTF	TGTGCCAGCAGCCCGGGACAGGGGGCGAGCGGCTACACCTTC
TRBV9	TRBJ1-1	TRBD1	.	CASSGGQGMGTEAFF	TGTGCCAGCAGCGGGGGACAGGGGATGGGCACTGAAGCTTTCTTT
TRBV2	TRBJ2-1	.	many	CASSAGGAGNEQFF	TGTGCCAGCAGTGCGGGGGGCGCAGGCAATGAGCAGTTCTTC
TRBV2	TRBJ1-2	.	many	CASNHEDNRNANYGYTF	TGTGCCAGCAATCATGAGGACAACAGAAACGCTAACTATGGCTACACCTTC
TRBV5-1	TRBJ1-1	TRBD1	many	CASSWDRGTEAFF	TGCGCCAGCAGCTGGGACAGGGGCACTGAAGCTTTCTTT
TRBV12-3/TRBV12-4	TRBJ2-5	TRBD1	many	CASSLLGTGKAQYF	TGTGCCAGCAGTTTATTAGGGACAGGGAAGGCCCAGTACTTC
TRBV7-9	TRBJ2-7	TRBD2	many	CASSSSGVLYEQYF	TGTGCCAGCAGCTCGAGCGGGGTGCTCTACGAGCAGTACTTC
TRBV4-2	TRBJ2-3	.	many	CASSQDWAVPTDTQYF	TGTGCCAGCAGCCAAGATTGGGCAGTTCCCACAGATACGCAGTATTTT
TRBV6-2/TRBV6-3	TRBJ1-5	.	few	CTSSQPGETDTQHF	TGTACCAGCAGCCAGCCGGGGGAAACAGATACGCAGCATTTT
TRBV27	TRBJ2-1	.	many	CASTPDPASDEQFF	TGTGCCAGCACCCCGGACCCCGCCTCCGATGAGCAGTTCTTC
TRBV6-1	TRBJ2-1	.	.	CASSPAPYTSEQFF	TGTGCCAGCTCCCCGGCCCCCTACACCAGTGAGCAGTTCTTC